The 30 T cell receptor beta chains below all came from one sample that was sequenced in a study of OX40 agonist ivuxolimab in advanced cancers. The data were produced by immunoSEQ multiplex PCR, yet TCRdb's version contains in-frame clones alone and is incomplete. The sample consists of about 22,000 clones, approximately 86% of them appearing once. The sample in question was CD4+ or CD8+ T cells sorted from blood, obtained in a trial of the OX40 agonist ivuxolimab. These receptors all stem from an adult with an advanced solid tumor such as melanoma, head and neck, liver or kidney cancer.

A note on this clone: One junction end disagrees with the germline gene, perhaps due to a read error. V is TRBV7-7 and J is TRBJ2-1, with D perhaps being TRBD1 or TRBD2 (5 bases each). The germline CDR1 and CDR2 sequences are SSHAT and FNYEAQ (reference sequence). This CDR3 has 15 amino acids. The CDR3 reads CASSSGTLGVNEQFF. In DNA, the CDR3 is TGTGCTAGCAGCTCCGGGACCCTTGGAGTCAATGAGCAGTTCTTC.

This chain connects TRBV7-2 to TRBJ2-7; D might be TRBD2 (6 bases). The CDR3 is 13 amino acids. Trimming shortened V by 3 bases and J by 2 bases, and 8 bases separated the two germline ends. Germline V gene data show CDR1 as SGHTA and CDR2 as FQGNSA. The CDR3 bases are TGTGCCAGCAGCTTGGGGGGAACCTACGAGCAGTACTTC. Its protein product is CASSLGGTYEQYF.

The chain couples TRBV5-8 to TRBJ2-4; perhaps TRBD2 as D (6 bases). The CDR3 contains 13 residues. Germline V gene data show CDR1 as SGHTS and CDR2 as YDEGEE. V was shortened by 3 bases and J by 7 bases, with 11 bases between the two germline ends. CDR3 loop: CASSWAGTNIQYF. The DNA for the CDR3 is TGTGCCAGCAGCTGGGCCGGGACTAACATTCAGTACTTC.

The chain recombines TRBV6-5 with TRBJ1-1, with 8 nucleotides matching TRBD1. The V gene end was trimmed by 7 bases and the J gene end by 1 base; junction bases not matched to a gene: 5. This CDR3 comprises 14 residues. Germline V gene sequence: CDR1 MNHEY, CDR2 SVGAGI. The CDR3 loop reads CASNDRGQNTEAFF. The CDR3 nucleotides read TGTGCCAGCAATGACAGGGGACAGAACACTGAAGCTTTCTTT.

J is TRBJ2-7 and V is TRBV19; D not resolved. CDR3 size: 14 residues. Germline V gene lookup returns CDR1 LNHDA and CDR2 SQIVND (reference sequence). The germline V and J ends were trimmed by 9 bases and 5 bases, with 20 bases remaining between them. The CDR3 is CARLTRSCLHEQYF. The DNA of the CDR3 is TGTGCCAGGCTGACAAGAAGCTGTTTGCACGAGCAGTACTTC.

This rearrangement joins TRBV6-1 to TRBJ2-7, with 7 bases identical to TRBD1. This CDR3 is 15 amino acids long. Trimming cost V 1 base and J 6 bases; bases outside gene matches: 9. The V gene's germline CDR1 is MNHNS and CDR2 SASEGT. The CDR3 DNA reads TGTGCCAGCAGTGAAGTAATCACAGGGGTGAGCGAGCAGTACTTC. Translating gives CASSEVITGVSEQYF.

This chain connects TRBV19 to TRBJ2-5; D not resolved. Trimming shortened V by 1 base and J by 8 bases, and 14 bases separated the two germline ends. This CDR3 spans 14 amino acids. Looked up from germline, CDR1 is LNHDA and CDR2 is SQIVND (reference sequence). CDR3 DNA: TGTGCCAGTAGTATAGGACGGCCACCTGATACCCAGTACTTC. It is translated as CASSIGRPPDTQYF.

The rearrangement links TRBV15 to TRBJ2-2, with D perhaps assigned TRBD1 or TRBD2 (6 bases each). Germline CDR1 is LNHNV and CDR2 is YYDKDF (reference sequence). The CDR3 covers 17 residues. The V and J ends lost 8 bases and 7 bases respectively, with 26 bases between them. CDR3 DNA: TGTGCCACCCCCACGGGGGCTCGGGGACTCGCGCTCGGGGAGCTGTTTTTT. It yields the protein CATPTGARGLALGELFF.

The rearrangement uses TRBV7-9 and TRBJ2-7; D remains unclear. CDR3 size: 12 residues. Germline CDR1 and CDR2: SEHNR and FQNEAQ (reference sequence). Trimming pared 3 bases from V and 6 bases from J, leaving 9 bases between. CDR3 amino acids: CASSFLSGEQYF. CDR3 sequence (DNA): TGTGCCAGCAGCTTTCTTTCGGGCGAGCAGTACTTC. Full variable domain (outside the CDR3, taken from reference TRBV7-9 and TRBJ2-7): DTGVSQNPRHKITKRGQNVTFRCDPISEHNRLYWYRQTLGQGPEFLTYFQNEAQLEKSRLLSDRFSAERPKGSFSTLEIQRTEQGDSAMYLCASSFLSGEQYFGPGTRLTVT.

The V call is TRBV27, the J call TRBJ2-2; D is undetermined. Per germline, CDR1 MNHEY and CDR2 SMNVEV (reference sequence). This CDR3 is 15 amino acids long. V lost 1 base and J lost 3, with 9 bases in between. The CDR3 is CASSLLGWHTGELFF. CDR3 sequence (DNA): TGTGCCAGCAGTTTATTAGGGTGGCACACCGGGGAGCTGTTTTTT.

The chain is built from TRBV11-2 and TRBJ2-3; D possibly corresponds to TRBD2 (5 bases). The CDR3 is 12 amino acids. Germline V gene sequence: CDR1 SGHAT, CDR2 FQNNGV. Trimming cost V 5 bases and J 8 bases, with 11 bases left between them. CDR3 amino acids: CASSPPAGTQYF. CDR3 DNA: TGTGCCAGCAGCCCTCCGGCGGGTACGCAGTATTTT.

This chain uses TRBV10-2 with TRBJ2-1; D ambiguous. This CDR3 comprises 14 residues. Germline CDR1 WSHSY, CDR2 SAAADI. The V and J ends lost 4 bases and 5 bases respectively, with 12 bases between them. In nucleotides, the CDR3 is TGCGCCAGCAGTGTGGGTCCAGCCCACAATGAGCAGTTCTTC. This translates into CASSVGPAHNEQFF.

The chain recombines TRBV9 with TRBJ2-6; D unresolved. V lost 3 bases to trimming and J lost 0 bases, with 10 bases between them. The CDR3 is 16 amino acids. Germline V gives CDR1 SGDLS, CDR2 YYNGEE. The CDR3: CASSDSVSSGANVLTF. The CDR3 coding sequence is TGTGCCAGCAGCGACAGCGTAAGCTCTGGGGCCAACGTCCTGACTTTC.

The chain uses TRBV9 and TRBJ2-1; TRBD1 agrees at 9 bases. This CDR3 has 14 amino acids. Germline-derived CDR1 and CDR2 are SGDLS and YYNGEE. With V trimmed by 0 bases and J by 7 bases, 2 bases remained unmatched. The CDR3, as DNA: TGTGCCAGCAGCGTAGGGGACAGGGCGAATGAGCAGTTCTTC. It yields the protein CASSVGDRANEQFF.

The genes are TRBV30 and TRBJ1-2, with D uncertain. In germline, CDR1 is GTSNPN, CDR2 SVGIG (reference sequence). This CDR3 has 13 residues. V gave up 3 bases and J gave up 4 bases, with 12 bases separating them. The CDR3 nucleotides are TGTGCCTGGAGCCCGACGGGTTTCTATGGCTACACCTTC. This sequence encodes CAWSPTGFYGYTF.

This clone was picked up one time. This sequence joins TRBV11-2 and TRBJ2-1; D uncertain. Trimming removed 3 bases from V and 6 bases from J, with 12 bases in between. Germline-derived CDR1 and CDR2 are SGHAT and FQNNGV. This CDR3 comprises 14 residues. In DNA, the CDR3 is TGTGCCAGCAGCTTCGGTCGGGTCACCAATGAGCAGTTCTTC. This codes for CASSFGRVTNEQFF.

This chain uses TRBV6-5 with TRBJ1-2, with 10 bases lining up with TRBD1. Germline V gene data show CDR1 as MNHEY and CDR2 as SVGAGI. With V trimmed by 6 bases and J by 8 bases, 12 bases remained unmatched. This CDR3 is 15 amino acids long. The CDR3 loop is CASRWTGGVMGGYTF. CDR3 nucleotide sequence: TGTGCCAGCAGATGGACAGGGGGGGTTATGGGCGGCTACACCTTC.

The chain uses TRBV27 and TRBJ2-1, with 7 bases matching TRBD2. Trimming at V came to 3 bases and at J to 3 bases, leaving 8 bases not matched to a gene. This CDR3 comprises 16 residues. Germline CDR1 and CDR2: MNHEY and SMNVEV (reference sequence). CDR3 sequence: CASSLPGGSSYNEQFF. DNA for the CDR3: TGTGCCAGCAGTTTGCCGGGCGGGAGTAGCTACAATGAGCAGTTCTTC.

This clone is labeled medium-sized. The chain uses TRBV12-5 and TRBJ1-2; D call uncertain. Deletions cut 6 bases from V and 6 bases from J, with 8 bases between. This CDR3 comprises 11 residues. Germline lookup yields CDR1 LGHNT and CDR2 FRNRAP. For the CDR3, the DNA is TGTGCTAGTGGAACCAGACATGGCTACACCTTC. This gives the protein CASGTRHGYTF. Combining the CDR3 with reference TRBV12-5 and TRBJ1-2 gives the whole variable domain DARVTQTPRHKVTEMGQEVTMRCQPILGHNTVFWYRQTMMQGLELLAYFRNRAPLDDSGMPKDRFSAEMPDATLATLKIQPSEPRDSAVYFCASGTRHGYTFGSGTRLTVV.

By share, this clone counts as medium-sized. The chain recombines TRBV30 with TRBJ2-6, with TRBD1 as a possible D gene (6 bases). The length of the CDR3 is 15 residues. V shed 2 bases and J shed 0 bases, with 8 bases lying between them. In germline, CDR1 is GTSNPN, CDR2 SVGIG (reference sequence). The CDR3 region has the DNA TGTGCCTGGAGTACAGGGAGCTCTGGGGCCAACGTCCTGACTTTC. It yields the protein CAWSTGSSGANVLTF.

This clone showed up just once. The chain has TRBV30 and TRBJ2-7; D is uncertain. The V end was cut by 2 bases, the J end by 0 bases, with 5 bases between. CDR3 length: 12 residues. Germline V lookup: CDR1 GTSNPN, CDR2 SVGIG (reference sequence). In DNA, the CDR3 is TGTGCCTGGAGTTACAGCTCCTACGAGCAGTACTTC. Encoded protein: CAWSYSSYEQYF.

V and J are TRBV5-1 and TRBJ2-1; 8 bases match TRBD1. Germline V gene sequence: CDR1 SGHRS, CDR2 YFSETQ. This CDR3 is built from 14 residues. The V segment lost 4 bases and the J segment 5 bases; nucleotides outside the gene matches: 5. The chain's CDR3 is CASSGTGFDNEQFF. The CDR3 DNA is TGCGCCAGCAGCGGGACAGGTTTTGACAATGAGCAGTTCTTC.

This chain connects TRBV7-2 to TRBJ2-7; perhaps TRBD1 as D (5 bases). Germline V CDR1 and CDR2: SGHTA, FQGNSA. This CDR3 contains 14 residues. Between the trimmed V and J ends, which lost 3 bases and 0 bases, there was a span of 9 bases. The CDR3 protein is CASSFEQASYEQYF. The CDR3 DNA is TGTGCCAGCAGCTTCGAACAGGCCTCCTACGAGCAGTACTTC.

This sequence joins TRBV29-1 and TRBJ2-2; D is ambiguous. Germline assignment: CDR1 SQVTM and CDR2 ANQGSEA. Trimming removed 7 bases from V and 6 bases from J, with 12 bases in between. The CDR3 sequence is 12 residues long. The DNA for the CDR3 is TGCAGCGCCTGGGGTATGGCCGGGGAGCTGTTTTTT. It yields the protein CSAWGMAGELFF.

This chain uses TRBV15 with TRBJ1-4; D unclear. The germline CDR1 and CDR2 sequences are LNHNV and YYDKDF (reference sequence). The CDR3 spans 17 residues. Trimming took 3 bases from V and 3 from J, leaving 17 bases between them. DNA of the CDR3: TGTGCCACCAGCAGTCCTTCCTCCGGGCGGGCTAATGAAAAACTGTTTTTT. Protein product: CATSSPSSGRANEKLFF.

The table lists this clone with a few counts. V usage is TRBV6-4 and J usage is TRBJ2-3; 10 nucleotides line up with TRBD1. From germline, CDR1 is MRHNA and CDR2 SNTAGT. V lost 6 bases and J lost 2; bases outside the gene matches: 8. This CDR3 comprises 16 residues. This chain's CDR3 is CASSLRQGASTDTQYF. In DNA, the CDR3 is TGTGCCAGCAGCCTCCGACAGGGGGCTTCCACAGATACGCAGTATTTT.

The J gene is TRBJ2-6, the V gene TRBV19; D is uncertain. Per the germline V gene, CDR1 is LNHDA and CDR2 is SQIVND (reference sequence). The ends were cut back, 1 base at V and 0 bases at J, with 4 bases in the middle. CDR3 length: 15 residues. CDR3 nucleotides: TGTGCCAGTAGTATAGTCCACTCTGGGGCCAACGTCCTGACTTTC. Its translation: CASSIVHSGANVLTF.

The chain combines TRBV27 with TRBJ2-5; the match to TRBD2 covers 16 bases. Germline V gene data show CDR1 as MNHEY and CDR2 as SMNVEV (reference sequence). The V gene end was trimmed by 5 bases and the J gene end by 4 bases; junction bases not matched to a gene: 4. This CDR3 comprises 16 residues. This CDR3 reads CASSLGTSGRVETQYF. CDR3 nucleotide sequence: TGTGCCAGCAGTCTCGGGACTAGCGGGAGGGTAGAGACCCAGTACTTC.

The chain carries TRBV13 and TRBJ2-5; D is perhaps TRBD2 (5 bases). The DNA matches TRBJ2-7 better at its end, which makes the J call doubtful. CDR3 length: 14 residues. The germline CDR1 and CDR2 sequences are PRHDT and FYEKMQ (reference sequence). CDR3 amino acids: CASSSQRTPYEQYF. CDR3 in DNA: TGTGCCAGCAGCTCCCAGCGGACTCCCTACGAGCAGTACTTC.

This chain joins TRBV9 and TRBJ2-5, with 11 bases aligning to TRBD2. V lost 5 bases to trimming and J lost 4 bases; unmatched junction nucleotides: 4. Per germline, CDR1 SGDLS and CDR2 YYNGEE. This CDR3 is 14 amino acids long. CDR3 region: CASSTSGSGETQYF. CDR3 in DNA: TGTGCCAGCAGTACTAGCGGGAGTGGAGAGACCCAGTACTTC.